The 24 T cell receptor beta chains reported below all come from one sample, sequenced in a study of T cells in Graves' hyperthyroidism and ophthalmopathy. Amplified regions were TCR beta CDR3 sequences from RNA transcripts. A first-round RT-PCR of the TCR CDR3 used the HTBI primer set. In TCRdb, the multiplex PCR reads were re-called with MiXCR into one record per CDR3 protein. The data contain 400,000 to 550,000 distinct CDR3 sequences, roughly 24% of them seen just once; the ten biggest clones take up about 11%. Material: blood. These receptors were taken from a woman aged 25 to 39 with Graves' ophthalmopathy.

The table lists this clonotype with a few counts. The V gene is TRBV12-3 or TRBV12-4, the J gene TRBJ1-2; D might be TRBD1 (6 bases). With 6 bases removed from V and 3 bases from J, the gap between germline ends came to 17 bases. The CDR3 loop spans 15 amino acids. CDR3 loop: CASSHTTGFDYGYTF. As DNA, the CDR3 is TGTGCCAGCAGCCATACGACAGGTTTTGACTATGGCTACACCTTC.

This clonotype was observed many times. This chain connects TRBV6-5 to TRBJ2-5, with 9 positions matching TRBD1. This CDR3 is 16 amino acids long. J was trimmed by 2 bases and V by 4 bases; bases with no gene match: 8. Germline V gene lookup returns CDR1 MNHEY and CDR2 SVGAGI. The CDR3 is CASSSAGTGRQETQYF. CDR3 DNA: TGTGCCAGCAGTTCCGCCGGGACAGGGCGGCAAGAGACCCAGTACTTC.

This clonotype was found many times. This rearrangement joins TRBV7-9 to TRBJ1-1, with 7 positions matching TRBD1. CDR1 SEHNR and CDR2 FQNEAQ come from the germline V gene (reference sequence). V lost 5 bases and J lost 3; bases outside the gene matches: 6. The CDR3 length is 14 residues. For the CDR3, the DNA is TGTGCCAGCAGCCGACAGGGAAGGGACACTGAAGCTTTCTTT. Amino acid sequence: CASSRQGRDTEAFF.

In the case of this clonotype: One base away lies a much larger clone, so this may be a sequencing read error. The CDR3 end shows no conserved phenylalanine or tryptophan, and so a read error is likely. This sequence joins TRBV20-1 and TRBJ1-1; 7 bases match TRBD1. The V gene's germline CDR1 is DFQATT and CDR2 SNEGSKA (reference sequence). The V gene end was trimmed by 0 bases and the J gene end by 8 bases; junction bases not matched to a gene: 15. The CDR3 is 16 residues long. The chain's CDR3 is CSARDANGQAVIEAFL. CDR3 DNA: TGCAGTGCTAGAGACGCTAACGGACAGGCCGTAATCGAAGCTTTCTTG.

The chain uses TRBV16 and TRBJ2-7, with 8 bases matching TRBD1. The V and J ends lost 1 base and 3 bases, in that order; junction bases with no gene match: 5. CDR1 and CDR2 from the germline V gene are KGHSY and FQNENV. CDR3 length equals 15 residues. CDR3 residues: CASSQLSGGIYEQYF. The CDR3 DNA reads TGTGCCAGCAGCCAATTATCAGGGGGCATCTACGAGCAGTACTTC.

This clonotype was counted ten times or more. The rearrangement joins TRBV12-3 or TRBV12-4 to TRBJ1-2; D is perhaps TRBD1 (5 bases). With 6 bases removed from V and 9 bases from J, the gap between germline ends came to 17 bases. The CDR3 runs to 13 residues. The CDR3 here is CASRQTTALSYTF. The CDR3 DNA is TGTGCCAGCAGACAAACGACAGCCCTGAGCTACACCTTC.

This clonotype was counted many times. The V and J genes are TRBV30 and TRBJ1-3, with 7 bases aligning to TRBD1. CDR3 size: 14 residues. Germline V gene lookup returns CDR1 GTSNPN and CDR2 SVGIG (reference sequence). J gave up 2 bases and V 1 base, and 2 bases lay outside the gene matches. CDR3 DNA sequence: TGTGCCTGGAGTGCCGGGACAGCTGGAAACACCATATATTTT. It is translated as CAWSAGTAGNTIYF. Based on the CDR3 plus reference TRBV30 and TRBJ1-3, the full variable domain is SQTIHQWPATLVQPVGSPLSLECTVEGTSNPNLYWYRQAAGRGLQLLFYSVGIGQISSEVPQNLSASRPQDRQFILSSKKLLLSDSGFYLCAWSAGTAGNTIYFGEGSWLTVV.

The genes are TRBV28 and TRBJ1-5; D gene uncertain. Germline assignment: CDR1 MDHEN and CDR2 SYDVKM. V was trimmed by 2 bases and J by 6 bases, leaving 8 bases between them. This CDR3 spans 13 amino acids. CDR3: CASSLMKGQPQHF. The CDR3 nucleotides are TGTGCCAGCAGTTTAATGAAGGGTCAGCCCCAGCATTTT.

This clonotype was seen a handful of times. The chain is built from TRBV6-2 or TRBV6-3 and TRBJ2-7; D uncertain. The germline CDR1 and CDR2 sequences are MNHEY and SVGEGT. The germline V and J ends were trimmed by 5 bases and 1 base, with 9 bases remaining between them. The CDR3 contains 13 residues. This chain's CDR3 is CASSPHPSYEQYF. In DNA form, the CDR3 reads TGTGCCAGCAGTCCCCACCCATCCTACGAGCAGTACTTC.

This clonotype has a single count. The chain couples TRBV28 to TRBJ2-7; 8 nucleotides line up with TRBD1. The length of the CDR3 is 16 residues. V was pared by 5 bases and J by 2 bases, with 11 bases of the junction left unmatched. CDR1 is MDHEN, CDR2 SYDVKM, per germline. CDR3: CASSPGGPGGAYEQYF. The DNA for the CDR3 is TGTGCCAGCAGTCCCGGCGGCCCAGGGGGCGCCTACGAGCAGTACTTC.

This clonotype was observed at least ten times. The CDR3 sequence is CASSPLARAGQPQHF. CDR3 nucleotide sequence: TGTGCCAGCAGCCCCTTGGCCAGGGCGGGTCAGCCCCAGCATTTT. The rearrangement links TRBV6-2 or TRBV6-3 to TRBJ1-5; weak D call: TRBD1 (5 bases). With 6 bases removed from V and 6 bases from J, the gap between germline ends came to 18 bases. The CDR3 extends over 15 amino acids. CDR1 and CDR2 (germline): MNHEY, SVGEGT.

J is TRBJ2-2 and V is TRBV5-1; D gene uncertain. V was cut by 3 bases and J by 7 bases, with 13 bases left in between. The CDR3 has 14 amino acids. Per the germline V gene, CDR1 is SGHRS and CDR2 is YFSETQ. The CDR3 nucleotides read TGCGCCAGCAGCTCCTCCTTGACGGGCGGGGAGCTGTTTTTT. Amino acid sequence: CASSSSLTGGELFF.

Here the CDR3 DNA reads TGCAGTGCTAGAGGGACTAGCCGGGAGACCCAGTACTTC. It specifies CSARGTSRETQYF. The rearrangement joins TRBV20-1 to TRBJ2-5; TRBD2 aligns across 8 bases. Germline V gene data show CDR1 as DFQATT and CDR2 as SNEGSKA (reference sequence). V lost 1 base, J lost 5 bases, and 3 bases stayed unmatched. The length of the CDR3 is 13 residues.

In its sample, this clonotype was seen many times. CDR3 amino acids: CASSYEQANTGELFF. CDR3 sequence (DNA): TGTGCCAGCAGTTACGAACAGGCGAACACCGGGGAGCTGTTTTTT. The J gene is TRBJ2-2, the V gene TRBV6-5; D is possibly TRBD1 (5 bases). Germline V lookup: CDR1 MNHEY, CDR2 SVGAGI. The V gene lost 2 bases and the J gene lost 0 bases, with 7 bases spanning the gap. CDR3 length: 15 amino acids.

This clonotype occurred many times. V usage is TRBV6-5 and J usage is TRBJ2-7; 9 bases are shared with TRBD1. The V gene's germline CDR1 is MNHEY and CDR2 SVGAGI. The V segment lost 5 bases and the J segment 5 bases; nucleotides outside the gene matches: 4. The CDR3 is made up of 13 amino acids. The CDR3 reads CASSHGQGHEQYF. The CDR3 DNA reads TGTGCCAGCAGTCATGGACAGGGGCACGAGCAGTACTTC.

This clonotype was seen at least ten times. CDR3 in amino acids: CASAGNPSYEQYF. The CDR3 bases are TGTGCCAGCGCAGGGAACCCCTCCTACGAGCAGTACTTC. The chain combines TRBV28 with TRBJ2-7; possibly TRBD1 for D (5 bases). Germline V gives CDR1 MDHEN, CDR2 SYDVKM. There are 13 residues in the CDR3. V dropped 8 bases and J dropped 0 bases, with 11 bases sitting between them. Full variable domain (rest looked up from reference TRBV28 and TRBJ2-7): DVKVTQSSRYLVKRTGEKVFLECVQDMDHENMFWYRQDPGLGLRLIYFSYDVKMKEKGDIPEGYSVSREKKERFSLILESASTNQTSMYLCASAGNPSYEQYFGPGTRLTVT.

This chain uses TRBV6-1 with TRBJ2-7; 9 nucleotides line up with TRBD2. The CDR3 is made up of 13 amino acids. The V and J ends lost 6 bases and 5 bases, in that order; junction bases with no gene match: 5. Germline V gene lookup returns CDR1 MNHNS and CDR2 SASEGT. DNA for the CDR3: TGTGCCAGCAGGAGAGCGGGAGGAGACGAGCAGTACTTC. Its translation: CASRRAGGDEQYF.

The sample holds many counts of this clonotype. The V gene is TRBV6-5, the J gene TRBJ2-2; D might be TRBD1 or TRBD2, each matching 5 bases. CDR3 size: 16 residues. Germline CDR1 and CDR2: MNHEY and SVGAGI. The ends were cut back, 0 bases at V and 3 bases at J, with 11 bases in the middle. The CDR3 region has the DNA TGTGCCAGCAGTTACTCCTCTGGGACGTACACCGGGGAGCTGTTTTTT. This codes for CASSYSSGTYTGELFF.

This clonotype has at least ten counts. V gene TRBV7-2 combines with J gene TRBJ2-7; 7 bases map to TRBD1. CDR1 is SGHTA and CDR2 is FQGNSA in the germline V gene. With V trimmed by 3 bases and J by 2 bases, 7 bases remained unmatched. The CDR3 is made up of 15 amino acids. Here the CDR3 DNA reads TGTGCCAGCAGCTTTCGGGCAGGGGGAGCCTACGAGCAGTACTTC. Translated: CASSFRAGGAYEQYF.

This clonotype was seen at least ten times. The gene calls are TRBV20-1 and TRBJ2-5; TRBD2 matches at 7 bases. The trim removed 7 bases at V and 3 bases at J, leaving 8 bases unmatched. The CDR3 loop spans 13 amino acids. Germline assignment: CDR1 DFQATT and CDR2 SNEGSKA (reference sequence). The CDR3 region is CSGGGVSKETQYF. The CDR3 nucleotides read TGCAGTGGGGGGGGGGTGTCTAAAGAGACCCAGTACTTC.

This chain links TRBV19 with TRBJ2-7; 7 positions agree with TRBD1. The CDR3 runs to 15 residues. Germline V CDR1 and CDR2: LNHDA, SQIVND (reference sequence). V gave up 1 base and J gave up 6 bases; unmatched junction bases: 9. CDR3 sequence: CASSIVGTVRGEQYF. The DNA for the CDR3 is TGTGCCAGTAGTATAGTCGGGACAGTTCGTGGCGAGCAGTACTTC.

This clonotype was counted many times. The gene calls are TRBV20-1 and TRBJ2-7; D gene unclear. V was trimmed by 3 bases and J by 4 bases, leaving 7 bases between them. The CDR3 totals 11 residues. Germline CDR1 is DFQATT and CDR2 is SNEGSKA (reference sequence). The CDR3 region is CSASSGYEQYF. The CDR3 coding sequence is TGCAGTGCTAGTAGTGGGTACGAGCAGTACTTC.

This clonotype showed up many times. The rearrangement joins TRBV5-1 to TRBJ1-1, with a tentative D call TRBD1 (5 bases). The CDR3 length is 14 residues. The V end lost 4 bases, the J end lost 5 bases, and 15 bases lay between the germline ends. Germline V lookup: CDR1 SGHRS, CDR2 YFSETQ. The DNA for the CDR3 is TGCGCCAGCAGCCAATGGCAGGGATCAACTGAAGCTTTCTTT. Its protein is CASSQWQGSTEAFF. Variable domain in full (rest from reference TRBV5-1 and TRBJ1-1): KAGVTQTPRYLIKTRGQQVTLSCSPISGHRSVSWYQQTPGQGLQFLFEYFSETQRNKGNFPGRFSGRQFSNSRSEMNVSTLELGDSALYLCASSQWQGSTEAFFGQGTRLTVV.

This chain connects TRBV20-1 to TRBJ1-2; 7 bases fit TRBD1. The CDR3 is 13 amino acids. With 3 bases clipped from V and 8 bases from J, the junction kept 9 bases outside the gene matches. Germline CDR1 is DFQATT and CDR2 is SNEGSKA (reference sequence). The CDR3 sequence: CSASHTGAGGYTF. The CDR3 nucleotides read TGCAGTGCTAGTCACACAGGGGCAGGGGGCTACACCTTC.